A single sample is the source of the 29 T cell receptor beta chains below, sequenced in a study of T cell changes during pregnancy in multiple sclerosis. Assay: immunoSEQ multiplex PCR; the TCRdb copy retains only in-frame clones and omits some. This table holds roughly 53,000 clones, more than 75% found once. Sample: CD8+ T cells from peripheral blood mononuclear cells, taken before pregnancy. The origin of the receptors is a female donor with multiple sclerosis, enrolled in a pregnancy study.

This clone was counted between two and nine times. The chain recombines TRBV19 with TRBJ1-5, with a weak D call TRBD1 (5 bases). V was pared by 4 bases and J by 6 bases, with 16 bases between. CDR1 LNHDA and CDR2 SQIVND come from the germline V gene (reference sequence). The CDR3 runs to 15 residues. CDR3 residues: CASSTGPWEGQPQHF. Written as DNA, the CDR3 is TGTGCCAGTAGTACGGGGCCGTGGGAGGGTCAGCCCCAGCATTTT.

The rearrangement links TRBV11-3 to TRBJ2-1, with TRBD2 identical over 7 bases. With V trimmed by 4 bases and J by 1 base, 10 bases remained unmatched. Germline V gene data show CDR1 as SGHNT and CDR2 as YENEEA. The CDR3 is made up of 17 amino acids. The CDR3 DNA is TGTGCCAGCAGCTCCCAACGGACTAGTCGTTCCTACAATGAGCAGTTCTTC. Amino acids: CASSSQRTSRSYNEQFF.

The V call is TRBV13, the J call TRBJ2-7; 7 bases are a match to TRBD1. After removal of 5 bases from V and 6 bases from J, the junction contained 10 bases not matched to a gene. Germline V gene data show CDR1 as PRHDT and CDR2 as FYEKMQ (reference sequence). The CDR3 contains 14 residues. The CDR3 DNA reads as TGTGCCAGCAGCCCCCGACAGGGAATCAGCGAGCAGTACTTC. Amino acids: CASSPRQGISEQYF.

The chain has TRBV19 and TRBJ1-2; a possible D gene is TRBD1 (5 bases). CDR1 and CDR2 from the germline V gene are LNHDA and SQIVND (reference sequence). The CDR3 length is 12 residues. The V end lost 4 bases, the J end lost 7 bases, and 10 bases lay between the germline ends. Here the CDR3 DNA reads TGTGCCAGTAGTACAAAGGGGCCTGGCTACACCTTC. Protein: CASSTKGPGYTF.

The chain joins TRBV6-4 to TRBJ1-5; a possible D gene is TRBD1 (5 bases). V lost 5 bases to trimming and J lost 4 bases, with 9 bases between them. This CDR3 is built from 13 residues. CDR1 and CDR2 (germline): MRHNA, SNTAGT. The CDR3 here is CASSMTENQPQHF. The DNA for the CDR3 is TGTGCCAGCAGTATGACAGAGAATCAGCCCCAGCATTTT.

A note on this clone: In the same sample, other DNA sequences code for this CDR3. V is TRBV30 and J is TRBJ1-5; D perhaps matches TRBD1 (6 bases). Deletions cut 4 bases from V and 4 bases from J, with 17 bases between. The CDR3 covers 15 residues. Germline CDR1 is GTSNPN and CDR2 is SVGIG (reference sequence). DNA for the CDR3: TGTGCCTGGATCATGGGGGCTCTGCGTAATCAGCCCCAGCATTTT. This encodes CAWIMGALRNQPQHF.

By frequency in the sample, this clone is medium-sized. This chain joins TRBV7-9 and TRBJ2-1; 10 bases are a match to TRBD2. This CDR3 has 17 amino acids. Trimming cost V 5 bases and J 6 bases; bases outside gene matches: 13. Germline values: CDR1 SEHNR, CDR2 FQNEAQ (reference sequence). The chain's CDR3 is CASSPRGAGGPINEQFF. In nucleotides, the CDR3 is TGTGCCAGCAGCCCCCGGGGAGCGGGGGGGCCCATCAATGAGCAGTTCTTC.

The chain is built from TRBV2 and TRBJ1-5; the D is unclear. The CDR3 extends over 15 amino acids. The V end lost 6 bases, the J end lost 2 bases, and 14 bases lay between the germline ends. The germline gives CDR1 SNHLY, CDR2 FYNNEI. The CDR3 bases are TGTGCCAGCAGCGAGGACTCCTCGGGCAATCAGCCCCAGCATTTT. This encodes CASSEDSSGNQPQHF.

The count of this clone is one. This sequence joins TRBV9 and TRBJ1-1; unclear D gene. The CDR3 extends over 17 amino acids. The germline gives CDR1 SGDLS, CDR2 YYNGEE. V lost 3 bases and J lost 3, with 21 bases in between. The CDR3 DNA follows: TGTGCCAGCAGCGCGCCCCTTAACCGAGAGAGGGACACTGAAGCTTTCTTT. This gives the protein CASSAPLNRERDTEAFF.

The chain couples TRBV27 to TRBJ1-1, with D perhaps TRBD1 (5 bases). This CDR3 region has 13 residues. V was clipped by 0 bases and J by 5 bases, with 7 bases between them. Per the germline V gene, CDR1 is MNHEY and CDR2 is SMNVEV (reference sequence). The chain's CDR3 is CASSLSGGTEAFF. CDR3 sequence (DNA): TGTGCCAGCAGTTTATCTGGGGGGACTGAAGCTTTCTTT.

The rearrangement uses TRBV9 and TRBJ1-3; D is possibly TRBD1 (5 bases). This CDR3 comprises 17 residues. Looked up from germline, CDR1 is SGDLS and CDR2 is YYNGEE. V lost 1 base, J lost 0 bases, and 14 bases lay in between. This chain's CDR3 is CASSVFRQPDSGNTIYF. CDR3 coding DNA: TGTGCCAGCAGCGTATTCAGACAGCCAGACTCTGGAAACACCATATATTTT.

The gene calls are TRBV6-1 and TRBJ1-1, with 10 bases that match TRBD1. V trimming: 0 bases; J trimming: 3 bases; junction bases outside the gene matches: 1. Per the germline V gene, CDR1 is MNHNS and CDR2 is SASEGT. The CDR3 is made up of 15 amino acids. CDR3 nucleotide sequence: TGTGCCAGCAGTGAAGCGGACAGGGGGTACACTGAAGCTTTCTTT. Its protein product is CASSEADRGYTEAFF.

This chain uses TRBV7-2 with TRBJ2-3; D perhaps matches TRBD2 (7 bases). CDR1 and CDR2 (germline): SGHTA, FQGNSA. The CDR3 consists of 14 residues. V was cut by 0 bases and J by 5 bases, with 9 bases left in between. Here the CDR3 reads CASSLAGGQDTQYF. The CDR3 bases are TGTGCCAGCAGCTTAGCCGGGGGGCAAGATACGCAGTATTTT.

Only one count was recorded for this clone. CDR3 DNA: TGTGCCAGCAGCCCCCTCGGGGGGGCCTACGAGCAGTACTTC. It encodes CASSPLGGAYEQYF. This chain joins TRBV27 and TRBJ2-7, with TRBD2 matching over 8 bases. The CDR3 spans 14 residues. The germline gives CDR1 MNHEY, CDR2 SMNVEV (reference sequence). Trimming at V came to 6 bases and at J to 2 bases, leaving 6 bases not matched to a gene.

This sequence joins TRBV4-1 and TRBJ2-3; D not resolved. This CDR3 is 13 amino acids long. Germline-derived CDR1 and CDR2 are MGHRA and YSYEKL. V was pared by 0 bases and J by 4 bases, with 5 bases between. The CDR3 nucleotides are TGCGCCAGCAGCCAAGAACCGGCAGATACGCAGTATTTT. This encodes CASSQEPADTQYF.

The chain recombines TRBV6-5 with TRBJ2-7, with TRBD1 identical over 8 bases. Germline CDR1 reads MNHEY; CDR2 reads SVGAGI. V lost 6 bases to trimming and J lost 3 bases; unmatched junction nucleotides: 4. This CDR3 comprises 13 residues. The CDR3 region has the DNA TGTGCCAGCAGCAGGGGGCATAGCTACGAGCAGTACTTC. This encodes CASSRGHSYEQYF.

The J gene is TRBJ1-2, the V gene TRBV7-2; 8 nucleotides align to TRBD1. CDR3 length equals 18 residues. V was pared by 1 base and J by 4 bases, with 14 bases of the junction left unmatched. Germline-derived CDR1 and CDR2 are SGHTA and FQGNSA. The CDR3 nucleotides are TGTGCCAGCAGCTTAGAGGGACCCTCGACAGGGGTGGGCTATGGCTACACCTTC. Its translation is CASSLEGPSTGVGYGYTF.

The genes are TRBV5-6 and TRBJ2-2; 10 nucleotides align to TRBD1. The CDR3 runs 16 residues. J gave up 1 base and V 3 bases, and 3 bases lay outside the gene matches. The germline CDR1 and CDR2 sequences are SGHDT and YYEEEE. CDR3 amino acids: CASSWDRGQNTGELFF. The CDR3 DNA reads as TGTGCCAGCAGCTGGGACAGGGGCCAGAACACCGGGGAGCTGTTTTTT. Drawing the rest from reference TRBV5-6 and TRBJ2-2, the complete variable domain is DAGVTQSPTHLIKTRGQQVTLRCSPKSGHDTVSWYQQALGQGPQFIFQYYEEEERQRGNFPDRFSGHQFPNYSSELNVNALLLGDSALYLCASSWDRGQNTGELFFGEGSRLTVL.

The rearrangement links TRBV2 to TRBJ2-3; 11 nucleotides align to TRBD2. Per germline, CDR1 SNHLY and CDR2 FYNNEI. V dropped 8 bases and J dropped 2; count of bases not matched to a gene: 3. CDR3 length equals 14 residues. CDR3 sequence reads: CASLLAGATDTQYF. CDR3 sequence (DNA): TGTGCCAGCTTACTAGCGGGGGCCACAGATACGCAGTATTTT.

This clone has only one observation. The genes are TRBV19 and TRBJ2-1; 12 nucleotides agree with TRBD2. Looked up from germline, CDR1 is LNHDA and CDR2 is SQIVND (reference sequence). After removal of 5 bases from V and 7 bases from J, the junction contained 6 bases not matched to a gene. CDR3 length: 15 amino acids. This CDR3 is CASSATSGGSNEQFF. CDR3 bases: TGTGCCAGTAGTGCGACTAGCGGGGGATCGAATGAGCAGTTCTTC.

The count of this clone is one. The chain recombines TRBV5-5 with TRBJ1-2, with 8 bases matching TRBD1. V shed 4 bases, J shed 0 bases, and the junction held 5 bases outside the gene matches. Germline-derived CDR1 and CDR2 are SGHKS and YYEKEE (reference sequence). The CDR3 is made up of 15 amino acids. Here the CDR3 reads CASSPWTGTNYGYTF. The CDR3 DNA sequence: TGTGCCAGCAGCCCCTGGACAGGGACTAACTATGGCTACACCTTC. Complete variable domain (other parts from reference TRBV5-5 and TRBJ1-2): DAGVTQSPTHLIKTRGQQVTLRCSPISGHKSVSWYQQVLGQGPQFIFQYYEKEERGRGNFPDRFSARQFPNYSSELNVNALLLGDSALYLCASSPWTGTNYGYTFGSGTRLTVV.

The chain couples TRBV7-9 to TRBJ1-2; the D is unclear. Trimming cost V 1 base and J 5 bases, with 11 bases left between them. CDR3 length equals 14 residues. Germline CDR1 is SEHNR and CDR2 is FQNEAQ (reference sequence). CDR3 DNA sequence: TGTGCCAGCAGCTTAGTAGAAGTTCCTTATGGCTACACCTTC. This gives the protein CASSLVEVPYGYTF.

This clone appeared once. The CDR3 is CASGDRTGAADTQYF. The CDR3 DNA is TGTGCCAGCGGAGACCGAACAGGTGCGGCAGATACGCAGTATTTT. The chain couples TRBV6-5 to TRBJ2-3; a weak D match, TRBD1 (5 bases). The germline V gene encodes CDR1 MNHEY and CDR2 SVGAGI. There are 15 residues in the CDR3. The V gene lost 8 bases and the J gene lost 4 bases, with 19 bases spanning the gap.

J is TRBJ1-1 and V is TRBV30; TRBD1 might be the D (5 bases). This CDR3 is 13 amino acids long. Germline V gene data show CDR1 as GTSNPN and CDR2 as SVGIG (reference sequence). V shed 3 bases and J shed 1 base, with 9 bases lying between them. CDR3: CAWSQGGNTEAFF. CDR3 in DNA: TGTGCCTGGAGCCAGGGAGGGAACACTGAAGCTTTCTTT.

The rearrangement joins TRBV9 to TRBJ2-7, with TRBD2 as a possible D gene (6 bases). The V end was cut by 3 bases, the J end by 6 bases, with 16 bases between. This CDR3 contains 14 residues. CDR1 is SGDLS, CDR2 YYNGEE, per germline. In DNA, the CDR3 is TGTGCCAGCAGCGAAGCGGGCGCCTTCGGCGAGCAGTACTTC. It translates to CASSEAGAFGEQYF.

The rearrangement joins TRBV7-8 to TRBJ1-1, with no clear D. Germline CDR1 and CDR2: SGHVS and FQNEAQ. The CDR3 covers 14 residues. V shed 2 bases and J shed 0 bases, with 7 bases lying between them. CDR3 protein: CASSLTGMNTEAFF. CDR3 bases: TGTGCCAGCAGCTTAACGGGAATGAACACTGAAGCTTTCTTT. Drawing the rest from reference TRBV7-8 and TRBJ1-1, the complete variable domain is GAGVSQSPRYKVAKRGQDVALRCDPISGHVSLFWYQQALGQGPEFLTYFQNEAQLDKSGLPSDRFFAERPEGSVSTLKIQRTQQEDSAVYLCASSLTGMNTEAFFGQGTRLTVV.

The chain joins TRBV27 to TRBJ1-2, with a possible D match to TRBD1 (6 bases). V lost 6 bases and J 0 bases, leaving 11 bases between the germline ends. The CDR3 is 14 amino acids. Germline V CDR1 and CDR2: MNHEY, SMNVEV (reference sequence). The CDR3 here is CASSPQGANYGYTF. DNA of the CDR3: TGTGCCAGCAGCCCACAGGGAGCTAACTATGGCTACACCTTC.

The chain has TRBV7-8 and TRBJ1-2; 10 bases map to TRBD1. V lost 5 bases, J lost 8 bases, and 8 bases stayed unmatched. CDR3 length: 14 residues. Germline-derived CDR1 and CDR2 are SGHVS and FQNEAQ. Here the CDR3 reads CASSPLDRGWGYTF. As DNA, the CDR3 is TGTGCCAGCAGCCCTTTGGACAGGGGGTGGGGCTACACCTTC.

V and J are TRBV28 and TRBJ2-7, with TRBD1 as a possible D gene (6 bases). The V gene's germline CDR1 is MDHEN and CDR2 SYDVKM. This CDR3 contains 14 residues. V was clipped by 9 bases and J by 0 bases, with 15 bases between them. The CDR3 is CASKYRAYSYEQYF. CDR3 DNA sequence: TGTGCCAGTAAATACAGGGCCTACTCCTACGAGCAGTACTTC.